This T cell receptor (beta chain) was sequenced in a study of T-cell reconstitution after alpha-beta-depleted transplantation in children. Findings and limits, study-wide: About two months after transplant, alpha-beta T cells reportedly came from several hundred expanded graft clones. For some patients, TCRbeta diversity was high at day 60 because of recipient T cells and thymic progenitors that survived.

Researchers prepared the TCRbeta library using unique molecular identifiers, the study reports. MiXCR, run by TCRdb on the PCR reads, gives a single entry per CDR3 protein. The sample comprises some 600,000 distinct CDR3 sequences, 13% of which are singletons, and around 2% rests with the top ten. This clonotype was seen a handful of times. What it binds is not known. The receptor comes from a male patient younger than 18 who had a stem cell transplant for acute myeloid leukemia, so the T cells may come from the graft donor. Sample: PBMCs, mostly from graft donor cells, taken 360 days after TCRalphabeta/CD19-depleted stem cell transplant.

CDR3 residues: CASSWGTNTGELFF. The CDR3 region has the DNA TGTGCCAGCAGTTGGGGTACGAACACCGGGGAGCTGTTTTTT. The J gene is TRBJ2-2, the V gene TRBV12-3 or TRBV12-4; D gene unclear. The CDR3 totals 14 residues. Trimming left V 4 bases short and J 0 bases short, with 6 bases between.